Each of the 31 T cell receptor beta chains below was sequenced from the same sample in a study of T cells in women clearing cervical HPV infection (dated by TCRdb to the late 2010s). Receptor libraries were prepared by the immunoSEQ multiplex PCR assay. TCRdb limited this immuneACCESS table to in-frame rearrangements with V and J called. A share of clones is missing; checked studies link under half to unresolved V genes, and the rest is unexplained. The sample table holds about 46,000 clones. Of the sample, 35% is held by the ten largest clones. Material for sequencing was blood buffy coat. Receptor source: a woman aged 18 to 75 with a cervical HPV16 infection that either progressed to CIN3+ or cleared (not recorded which).

Remarks on this clone: The read comes to an end 3 residues before the CDR3 does, leaving the germline J gene to fill in the end. At the DNA level, this CDR3 is encoded by other sequences in the same sample as well. J is TRBJ1-1 and V is TRBV6-1, with D possibly matching TRBD1 (6 bases). Germline loops: CDR1 MNHNS, CDR2 SASEGT. The CDR3 extends over 13 amino acids. CDR3 bases read: TGTGCCAGCAGCGAATTTCAGGGGAGGCGA. This translates into CASSEFQGRR. The CDR3 as a whole reads CASSEFQGRRAFF.

Worth noting for this clone: Read data end 3 residues before the CDR3 end; the end is taken from the germline J gene. The chain carries TRBV7-9 and TRBJ1-1; possible D gene TRBD1, 6 bases. Trimming removed 5 bases at V and 3 bases at J, with 16 bases between. The CDR3 is 15 amino acids. The germline V gene has CDR1 SEHNR and CDR2 FQNEAQ (reference sequence). The CDR3 loop is CASSAYRDTDTEAFF. The sequenced part of the CDR3 DNA is TGTGCCAGCAGCGCATACCGGGACACCGACACTGAA.

As regards this clone: The CDR3 end is not reached by the read, which stops 3 residues before it; the germline J gene fills it in. The V call is TRBV19, the J call TRBJ2-5, with D perhaps TRBD2 (7 bases). Germline V lookup: CDR1 LNHDA, CDR2 SQIVND (reference sequence). V lost 3 bases to trimming and J lost 5 bases, with 16 bases between them. The CDR3 is made up of 15 amino acids. The sequenced part of the CDR3 DNA is TGTGCCAGTAGTATCGACAGGCAGGGAGGGGAGACC. It codes for CASSIDRQGGET. The entire CDR3 protein reads CASSIDRQGGETQYF.

Concerning this clone: The read is 3 residues too short to cover the CDR3 end, so that end is filled in from the germline J gene. The chain uses TRBV30 and TRBJ2-7; D might be TRBD2 (5 bases). Trimming cost V 2 bases and J 5 bases, with 7 bases left between them. Germline V gene lookup returns CDR1 GTSNPN and CDR2 SVGIG (reference sequence). The CDR3 contains 11 residues. The CDR3 reads CAWSNGDEQYF. Partial CDR3 DNA: TGTGCCTGGAGTAACGGGGACGAG.

In regard to this clone: The read comes to an end 3 residues before the CDR3 does, leaving the germline J gene to fill in the end. This chain connects TRBV10-3 to TRBJ2-7; D unresolved. CDR1 and CDR2 from the germline V gene are ENHRY and SYGVKD. V was pared by 4 bases and J by 6 bases, with 13 bases between. CDR3 length: 13 residues. CDR3 residues: CAISGSLGLEQYF. The part of the CDR3 DNA that was read is TGTGCCATCAGTGGGTCTTTAGGGCTCGAG.

Comments on this clone: The read ends 3 residues shy of where the CDR3 ends; the end is completed using the germline J gene. The rearrangement joins TRBV20-1 to TRBJ2-5, with TRBD2 matching over 11 bases. This CDR3 has 15 residues. CDR1 is DFQATT and CDR2 is SNEGSKA in the germline V gene (reference sequence). J was trimmed by 3 bases and V by 2 bases; bases with no gene match: 5. The CDR3 sequence is CSARPTSGGKETQYF. The sequenced CDR3 bases are TGCAGTGCTAGACCCACTAGCGGGGGAAAAGAGACC.

On this clone itself: Read sequence stops 3 residues before the CDR3 end, and the germline J gene provides the missing end. This chain joins TRBV11-3 and TRBJ2-5, with D maybe TRBD1 (5 bases). The CDR3 consists of 14 residues. Germline CDR1 reads SGHNT; CDR2 reads YENEEA. With 3 bases removed from V and 2 bases from J, the gap between germline ends came to 10 bases. CDR3 in amino acids: CASSFLGPQETQYF. The CDR3 bases that were read are TGTGCCAGCAGCTTTTTGGGGCCTCAAGAGACC.

To note about this clone: The CDR3 is cut off 3 residues early in the read; its end comes from the germline J gene. V gene TRBV12-3 or TRBV12-4 combines with J gene TRBJ2-2; D is unclear. CDR3 length: 14 residues. V was trimmed by 2 bases and J by 8 bases, leaving 12 bases between them. The sequenced part of the CDR3 DNA is TGTGCCAGCAGTTTATCATCGCGAATGGGGGAG. Protein sequence: CASSLSSRMGE. The entire CDR3 protein is CASSLSSRMGELFF.

With regard to this clone: The read halts 3 residues ahead of the CDR3 end, with the missing end drawn from the germline J gene. The chain couples TRBV30 to TRBJ1-2; D is uncertain. V was cut by 1 base and J by 2 bases, with 11 bases left in between. The CDR3 contains 14 residues. Germline V gene sequence: CDR1 GTSNPN, CDR2 SVGIG (reference sequence). The sequenced part of the CDR3 DNA is TGTGCCTGGAGTGGCATCCCTCGGAACTATGGC. It translates to CAWSGIPRNYG. The entire CDR3 protein reads CAWSGIPRNYGYTF. Full variable domain (rest looked up from reference TRBV30 and TRBJ1-2): SQTIHQWPATLVQPVGSPLSLECTVEGTSNPNLYWYRQAAGRGLQLLFYSVGIGQISSEVPQNLSASRPQDRQFILSSKKLLLSDSGFYLCAWSGIPRNYGYTFGSGTRLTVV.

In the case of this clone: The read finishes 3 residues shy of the CDR3 end, and the germline J gene is used to complete it. This chain uses TRBV10-3 with TRBJ2-2; D not resolved. V was clipped by 2 bases and J by 8 bases, with 12 bases between them. The CDR3 runs 14 residues. Germline values: CDR1 ENHRY, CDR2 SYGVKD. Here the CDR3 reads CAISETDGGGELFF. The covered CDR3 bases are TGTGCCATCAGTGAGACAGATGGTGGTGGGGAG.

As to this clone: With the read ending 3 residues before the CDR3 end, the germline J gene is used to fill in that end. The chain links TRBV5-6 to TRBJ1-2; the D gene is possibly TRBD1 (6 bases). This CDR3 has 15 amino acids. Germline assignment: CDR1 SGHDT and CDR2 YYEEEE. The CDR3 sequence: CASSFGTLQRGGYTF. The DNA read from the CDR3 is TGTGCCAGCAGCTTCGGGACACTCCAAAGAGGAGGC.

About this clone itself: The CDR3 end is not reached by the read, which stops 3 residues before it; the germline J gene fills it in. V usage is TRBV14 and J usage is TRBJ1-2; D gene unclear. This CDR3 has 15 amino acids. The V gene's germline CDR1 is SGHDN and CDR2 FVKESK. The part of the CDR3 DNA that was read is TGTGCCAGCAGCCAAGAATTGGCCGATCCCATGGGC. Residues: CASSQELADPMG. Given in full, the CDR3 is CASSQELADPMGYTF.

A remark on this clone: The CDR3 extends 3 residues past the end of the read, so its final part is completed from the germline J gene. The chain carries TRBV5-4 and TRBJ1-2; possibly TRBD1 for D (6 bases). Trimming removed 5 bases from V and 6 bases from J, with 17 bases in between. The CDR3 is 14 residues long. Germline-derived CDR1 and CDR2 are SGHNT and YYREEE (reference sequence). CDR3 DNA (partial): TGTGCCAGCAGGGGCGGGGGCAGTGGAGATGGC. Protein: CASRGGGSGDG. Given in full, the CDR3 is CASRGGGSGDGYTF.

About this clone itself: The read comes to an end 3 residues before the CDR3 does, leaving the germline J gene to fill in the end. This sequence joins TRBV18 and TRBJ1-5, with D unclear. The CDR3 runs 15 residues. Germline-derived CDR1 and CDR2 are KGHSH and LQKENI. V lost 2 bases and J lost 6, with 14 bases in between. Partial CDR3 DNA: TGTGCCAGCTCACCAACTCGGGGAGGTCGTCAGCCC. Translated: CASSPTRGGRQP. The whole CDR3 region reads CASSPTRGGRQPQHF.

As concerns this clone: With the read ending 3 residues before the CDR3 end, the germline J gene is used to fill in that end. This chain links TRBV6-2 or TRBV6-3 with TRBJ2-7; D is possibly TRBD1 (6 bases). V gave up 7 bases and J gave up 0 bases, with 13 bases separating them. CDR3 length: 14 residues. CDR1 and CDR2 (germline): MNHEY, SVGEGT. CDR3 DNA, as far as it was read: TGTGCCAGCATCAAAGGGGGTTCCTCCTACGAG. Residues: CASIKGGSSYE. The CDR3 as a whole reads CASIKGGSSYEQYF.

CDR3 bases read: TGTGCCAGCAGCCAAGATAGCCCCAACATT. Its translation: CASSQDSPNI. The whole CDR3 protein is CASSQDSPNIQYF. The chain couples TRBV14 to TRBJ2-4; D gene uncertain. The read stops 3 residues short of the end of the CDR3; the missing end is completed from the germline J gene. V lost 0 bases to trimming and J lost 7 bases, with 7 bases between them. In germline, CDR1 is SGHDN, CDR2 FVKESK. This CDR3 is built from 13 residues.

Of note for this clone: Read sequence stops 3 residues before the CDR3 end, and the germline J gene provides the missing end. This chain connects TRBV30 to TRBJ2-3; D call uncertain. There are 10 residues in the CDR3. Germline CDR1 reads GTSNPN; CDR2 reads SVGIG (reference sequence). Trimming left V 4 bases short and J 4 bases short, with 3 bases between. CDR3 in amino acids: CAWTSDTQYF. The CDR3 bases that were read are TGTGCCTGGACCTCAGATACG.

A note on this clone: The read falls 3 residues short of the CDR3 end, and the missing part is taken from the germline J gene. The genes are TRBV19 and TRBJ2-2; 8 nucleotides line up with TRBD1. This CDR3 has 16 residues. CDR1 and CDR2 from the germline V gene are LNHDA and SQIVND (reference sequence). The sequenced part of the CDR3 DNA is TGTGCCAGCCGGTGGACAGGGCCAACGCGGGGTGAAAAG. Protein product: CASRWTGPTRGEK. The CDR3, in full, reads CASRWTGPTRGEKLFF.

With regard to this clone: The read stops 3 residues short of the end of the CDR3; the missing end is completed from the germline J gene. The chain recombines TRBV20-1 with TRBJ2-2; TRBD2 agrees at 9 bases. CDR1 DFQATT and CDR2 SNEGSKA come from the germline V gene (reference sequence). There are 15 residues in the CDR3. The ends lost 1 base at V and 5 bases at J; junction bases unmatched: 5. The sequenced part of the CDR3 DNA is TGCAGTGCTAGAGTTAGCGGGAGCCGAACCGGGGAG. It yields the protein CSARVSGSRTGE. The whole CDR3 region reads CSARVSGSRTGELFF.

A word on this clone: With the read ending 3 residues before the CDR3 end, the germline J gene is used to fill in that end. The chain has TRBV13 and TRBJ2-3, with TRBD2 as a possible D gene (6 bases). Germline loops: CDR1 PRHDT, CDR2 FYEKMQ (reference sequence). Trimming left V 5 bases short and J 0 bases short, with 15 bases between. The CDR3 is 16 amino acids. Partial CDR3 DNA: TGTGCCAGCAGCGACCGGGGAGGCGGCAGCACAGATACG. Its translation: CASSDRGGGSTDT. The CDR3 in its entirety is CASSDRGGGSTDTQYF.

Turning to this clone: The read gets to within 3 residues of the CDR3 end, and the germline J gene fills in the rest. The chain links TRBV19 to TRBJ2-1; tentatively, D is TRBD2 (5 bases). The CDR3 contains 15 residues. V lost 4 bases and J lost 1, with 11 bases in between. Germline assignment: CDR1 LNHDA and CDR2 SQIVND (reference sequence). The CDR3 is CASSKSGLSYNEQFF. The CDR3 bases that were read are TGTGCCAGTAGTAAATCAGGACTGTCCTACAATGAG.

On this clone: The CDR3 end lies 3 residues beyond the end of the read and is filled in from the germline J gene. This chain links TRBV12-3 or TRBV12-4 with TRBJ1-2; tentatively, D is TRBD1 (6 bases). This CDR3 spans 14 amino acids. V was pared by 6 bases and J by 4 bases, with 15 bases between. CDR3 loop: CASSPDTGFYGYTF. The CDR3 bases that were read are TGTGCCAGCAGCCCTGACACAGGGTTCTATGGC.

Regarding this clone: The CDR3 end falls 3 residues outside the read, so it is completed with the germline J gene. This chain links TRBV19 with TRBJ1-4; TRBD1 agrees at 7 bases. The CDR3 totals 17 residues. Germline V gives CDR1 LNHDA, CDR2 SQIVND (reference sequence). The DNA read from the CDR3 is TGTGCCAGTAGATCGAGGGGGACCGGGACAGACAATTCACCA. It translates to CASRSRGTGTDNSP. The full-length CDR3 reads as CASRSRGTGTDNSPLFF.

Turning to this clone: The read gets to within 3 residues of the CDR3 end, and the germline J gene fills in the rest. The V call is TRBV18, the J call TRBJ1-1; D is unresolved. The CDR3 loop spans 14 amino acids. The V gene lost 4 bases and the J gene lost 3 bases, with 12 bases spanning the gap. Germline V gene lookup returns CDR1 KGHSH and CDR2 LQKENI. Incomplete CDR3 DNA: TGTGCCAGCTCACGTAACCAGGCCGACACTGAA. Protein: CASSRNQADTE. The entire CDR3 sequence reads CASSRNQADTEAFF.

Details on this clone: The CDR3 is cut off 3 residues early in the read; its end comes from the germline J gene. J is TRBJ2-7 and V is TRBV6-2 or TRBV6-3; D is ambiguous. Trimming took off 10 bases at V and 4 bases at J, with 11 bases between the two ends. The CDR3 is 11 residues long. CDR1 is MNHEY, CDR2 SVGEGT, per germline. The DNA read from the CDR3 is TGTGCCACAACGAACAGTTACGAG. Protein sequence: CATTNSYE. The entire CDR3 sequence reads CATTNSYEQYF.

For this clone: The read ends 3 residues shy of where the CDR3 ends; the end is completed using the germline J gene. J is TRBJ1-5 and V is TRBV19; no clear D. Germline assignment: CDR1 LNHDA and CDR2 SQIVND (reference sequence). V was cut by 6 bases and J by 3 bases, with 9 bases left in between. The length of the CDR3 is 13 residues. Incomplete CDR3 DNA: TGTGCCAGTAGGGGCAGCCACAATCAGCCC. Translation gives CASRGSHNQP. The whole CDR3 protein is CASRGSHNQPQHF.

Turning to this clone: The read gets to within 3 residues of the CDR3 end, and the germline J gene fills in the rest. The chain uses TRBV29-1 and TRBJ2-5; 8 bases match TRBD2. Per germline, CDR1 SQVTM and CDR2 ANQGSEA. The CDR3 loop spans 16 amino acids. V gave up 6 bases and J gave up 4 bases; unmatched junction bases: 16. The CDR3 here is CSVDLRIAGHGETQYF. The sequenced CDR3 bases are TGCAGCGTGGATTTAAGGATAGCGGGACATGGAGAGACC.

With regard to this clone: The read stops 3 residues short of the end of the CDR3; the missing end is completed from the germline J gene. The genes are TRBV20-1 and TRBJ2-7, with a weak D call TRBD1 (6 bases). CDR1 is DFQATT and CDR2 is SNEGSKA in the germline V gene (reference sequence). Between the trimmed V and J ends, which lost 5 bases and 6 bases, there was a span of 14 bases. This CDR3 spans 12 amino acids. CDR3: CSALLAGVEQYF. The CDR3 bases that were read are TGCAGTGCTTTATTGGCAGGGGTCGAG.

To note about this clone: The read gets to within 3 residues of the CDR3 end, and the germline J gene fills in the rest. This rearrangement joins TRBV11-3 to TRBJ2-7; possibly TRBD1 for D (6 bases). The CDR3 loop spans 14 amino acids. Between the trimmed V and J ends, which lost 5 bases and 2 bases, there was a span of 13 bases. Per the germline V gene, CDR1 is SGHNT and CDR2 is YENEEA. The CDR3: CASSPTGVTYEQYF. CDR3 bases read: TGTGCCAGCAGCCCGACAGGAGTGACCTACGAG.

In the case of this clone: The read stops 3 residues short of the end of the CDR3; the missing end is completed from the germline J gene. The chain links TRBV12-5 to TRBJ2-1, with 9 bases fitting TRBD2. Trimming cost V 10 bases and J 8 bases; bases outside gene matches: 15. CDR1 LGHNT and CDR2 FRNRAP come from the germline V gene. The CDR3 length is 15 residues. The CDR3 spells CATISGRTSGDEQFF. The DNA read from the CDR3 is TGTGCTACAATCAGCGGGAGGACGAGTGGGGATGAG. The full variable domain, with the rest looked up from reference TRBV12-5 and TRBJ2-1, is DARVTQTPRHKVTEMGQEVTMRCQPILGHNTVFWYRQTMMQGLELLAYFRNRAPLDDSGMPKDRFSAEMPDATLATLKIQPSEPRDSAVYFCATISGRTSGDEQFFGPGTRLTVL.

Details on this clone: From the germline J gene comes the end of the CDR3, since the read stops 3 residues before it. This chain links TRBV7-8 with TRBJ1-1; weak D call: TRBD1 (5 bases). This CDR3 region has 12 residues. CDR1 and CDR2 from the germline V gene are SGHVS and FQNEAQ. V was pared by 8 bases and J by 6 bases, with 13 bases between. The CDR3 DNA, read in part, is TGTGCCAGCTCTATTTGGGGGGCTGAA. Its translation is CASSIWGAE. The full CDR3 reads CASSIWGAEAFF. The whole variable domain, filled in from reference TRBV7-8 and TRBJ1-1, reads GAGVSQSPRYKVAKRGQDVALRCDPISGHVSLFWYQQALGQGPEFLTYFQNEAQLDKSGLPSDRFFAERPEGSVSTLKIQRTQQEDSAVYLCASSIWGAEAFFGQGTRLTVV.